The clone carrying this T cell receptor beta chain showed up many times. Its antigen is undetermined. The data originate from a study of T-cell memory formation after mild COVID-19. About the research overall: Largely, the TCR clusters proved donor specific. Whole-study results and caveats: Clones that contracted from day 15 to 85 were balanced CD4/CD8, while later expanders leaned CD4+.

TCRdb passed the 5' RACE reads through MiXCR, listing each CDR3 protein once. The repertoire consists of about 560,000 distinct CDR3 sequences, with around 17% occurring once and the leading ten covering about 12%. The germline V and J ends were trimmed by 7 bases and 1 base, with 11 bases remaining between them. Germline CDR1 and CDR2: LNHDA and SQIVND (reference sequence). There are 14 residues in the CDR3. This sequence joins TRBV19 and TRBJ2-4; TRBD2 might be the D (5 bases). Sequenced: PBMCs or a T cell subset sorted from them (not recorded which). This TCR was sampled from an adult woman who had mild COVID-19 (a few samples of this study predate the infection). Cell type and time point are not known. The CDR3 DNA sequence: TGTGCCAGTATCGGGGTGGGCGCCAAAAACATTCAGTACTTC. Translated, it gives CASIGVGAKNIQYF.